The sequence of this T cell receptor beta chain was determined in a study of blood T cells in healthy people across ages. Primed by a sample-barcoded 5' primer and a J-beta primer mix, a second PCR proceeded for about 6 to 12 cycles. TCRdb passed the 5' RACE reads through MiXCR, listing each CDR3 protein once. The table records more than 900,000 distinct CDR3 sequences, almost 30% of them present only once. Study-level points and caveats: Both higher diversity and more naive CD4+ cells marked long-lived donors when set against aged donors.

The germline V gene encodes CDR1 SQVTM and CDR2 ANQGSEA. The CDR3 runs 12 residues. Trimming pared 5 bases from V and 7 bases from J, leaving 14 bases between. This clonotype was counted at least ten times. What it recognizes is unknown. These data also formed part of another study, on T cells of mothers and their children.

This clonotype originated in a middle-aged woman in good health. Sequenced sample: blood. This chain links TRBV29-1 with TRBJ1-1; D call uncertain. The CDR3 bases are TGCAGCGTTTTAGAACCGAACCTTGAAGCTTTCTTT. This encodes CSVLEPNLEAFF.